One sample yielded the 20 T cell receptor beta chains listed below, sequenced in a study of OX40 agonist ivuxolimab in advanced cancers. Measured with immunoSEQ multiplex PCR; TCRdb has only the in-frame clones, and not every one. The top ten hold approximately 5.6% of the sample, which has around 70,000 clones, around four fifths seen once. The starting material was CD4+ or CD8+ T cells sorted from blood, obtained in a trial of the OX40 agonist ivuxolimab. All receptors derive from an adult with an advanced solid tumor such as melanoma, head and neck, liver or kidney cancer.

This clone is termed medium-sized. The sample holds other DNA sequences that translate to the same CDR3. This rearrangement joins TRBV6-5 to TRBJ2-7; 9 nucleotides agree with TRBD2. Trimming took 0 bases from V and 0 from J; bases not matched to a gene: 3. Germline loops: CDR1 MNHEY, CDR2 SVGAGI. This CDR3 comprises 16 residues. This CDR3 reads CASSYSTSGSSYEQYF. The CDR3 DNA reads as TGTGCCAGCAGTTACTCGACTAGCGGTAGCTCCTACGAGCAGTACTTC.

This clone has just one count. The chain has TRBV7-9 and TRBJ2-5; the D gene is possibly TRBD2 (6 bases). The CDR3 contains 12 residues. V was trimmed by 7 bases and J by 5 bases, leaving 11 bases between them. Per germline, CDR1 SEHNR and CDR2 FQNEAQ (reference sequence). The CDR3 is CASNIGGETQYF. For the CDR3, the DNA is TGTGCCAGCAACATTGGGGGGGAGACCCAGTACTTC. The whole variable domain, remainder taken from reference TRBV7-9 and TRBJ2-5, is DTGVSQNPRHKITKRGQNVTFRCDPISEHNRLYWYRQTLGQGPEFLTYFQNEAQLEKSRLLSDRFSAERPKGSFSTLEIQRTEQGDSAMYLCASNIGGETQYFGPGTRLLVL.

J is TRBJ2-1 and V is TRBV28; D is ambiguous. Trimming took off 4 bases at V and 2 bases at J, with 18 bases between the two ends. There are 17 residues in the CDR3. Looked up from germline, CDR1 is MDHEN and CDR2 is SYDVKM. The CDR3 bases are TGTGCCAGCAGTTCGATCGGGCAGGTTGTTCCCTACAATGAGCAGTTCTTC. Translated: CASSSIGQVVPYNEQFF. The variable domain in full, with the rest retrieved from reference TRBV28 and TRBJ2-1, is DVKVTQSSRYLVKRTGEKVFLECVQDMDHENMFWYRQDPGLGLRLIYFSYDVKMKEKGDIPEGYSVSREKKERFSLILESASTNQTSMYLCASSSIGQVVPYNEQFFGPGTRLTVL.

CDR3 in DNA: TGTGCCAGCAGTGTGGGGACAGCGGGAGCCGGAAACACCATATATTTT. As protein: CASSVGTAGAGNTIYF. This chain connects TRBV6-1 to TRBJ1-3; 7 nucleotides align to TRBD1. V lost 4 bases, J lost 4 bases, and 10 bases stayed unmatched. This CDR3 contains 16 residues. Germline V gives CDR1 MNHNS, CDR2 SASEGT.

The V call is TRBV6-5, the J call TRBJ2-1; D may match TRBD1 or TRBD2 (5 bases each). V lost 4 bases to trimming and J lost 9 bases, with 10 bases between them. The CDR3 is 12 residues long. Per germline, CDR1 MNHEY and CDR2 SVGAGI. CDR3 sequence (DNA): TGTGCCAGCAGTTCCCCTGGGGGTGAGCAGTTCTTC. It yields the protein CASSSPGGEQFF.

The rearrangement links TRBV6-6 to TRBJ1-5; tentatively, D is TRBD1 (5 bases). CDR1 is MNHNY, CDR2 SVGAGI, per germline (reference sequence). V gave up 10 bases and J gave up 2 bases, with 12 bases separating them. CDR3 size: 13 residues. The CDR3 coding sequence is TGTGCCACCCGGGGAGGGGGCAATCAGCCCCAGCATTTT. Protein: CATRGGGNQPQHF.

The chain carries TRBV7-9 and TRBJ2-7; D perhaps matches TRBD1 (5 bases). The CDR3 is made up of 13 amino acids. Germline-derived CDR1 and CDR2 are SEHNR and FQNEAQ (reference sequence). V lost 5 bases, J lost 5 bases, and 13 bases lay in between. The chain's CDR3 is CASSPTVRDEQYF. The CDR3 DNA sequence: TGTGCCAGCAGCCCGACAGTGCGCGACGAGCAGTACTTC.

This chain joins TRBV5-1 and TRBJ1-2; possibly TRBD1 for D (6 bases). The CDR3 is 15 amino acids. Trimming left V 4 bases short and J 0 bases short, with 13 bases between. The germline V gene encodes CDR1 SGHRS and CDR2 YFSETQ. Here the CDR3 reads CASSPGQTSNYGYTF. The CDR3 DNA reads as TGCGCCAGCAGCCCCGGACAGACCTCTAACTATGGCTACACCTTC.

The CDR3 sequence is CASSSDRGQVMDEQYF. The CDR3 nucleotides are TGTGCCAGTAGTTCTGACAGGGGCCAAGTCATGGACGAGCAGTACTTC. The chain couples TRBV19 to TRBJ2-7, with TRBD1 identical over 8 bases. This CDR3 is 16 amino acids long. The V segment lost 5 bases and the J segment 5 bases; nucleotides outside the gene matches: 14. Germline V gene sequence: CDR1 LNHDA, CDR2 SQIVND (reference sequence).

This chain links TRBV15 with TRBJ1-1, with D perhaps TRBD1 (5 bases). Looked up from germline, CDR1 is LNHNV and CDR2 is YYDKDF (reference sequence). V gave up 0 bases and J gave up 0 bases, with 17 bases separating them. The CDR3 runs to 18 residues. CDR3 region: CATSRDRSGLSLNTEAFF. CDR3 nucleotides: TGTGCCACCAGCAGAGATCGGTCAGGGCTCTCCCTGAACACTGAAGCTTTCTTT. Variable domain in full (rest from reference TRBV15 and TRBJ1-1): DAMVIQNPRYQVTQFGKPVTLSCSQTLNHNVMYWYQQKSSQAPKLLFHYYDKDFNNEADTPDNFQSRRPNTSFCFLDIRSPGLGDTAMYLCATSRDRSGLSLNTEAFFGQGTRLTVV.

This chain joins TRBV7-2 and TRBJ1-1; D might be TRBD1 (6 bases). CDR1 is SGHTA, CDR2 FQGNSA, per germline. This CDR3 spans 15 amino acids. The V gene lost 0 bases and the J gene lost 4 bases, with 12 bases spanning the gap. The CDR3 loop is CASSLATGLGTEAFF. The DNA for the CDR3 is TGTGCCAGCAGCTTAGCGACAGGATTGGGCACTGAAGCTTTCTTT.

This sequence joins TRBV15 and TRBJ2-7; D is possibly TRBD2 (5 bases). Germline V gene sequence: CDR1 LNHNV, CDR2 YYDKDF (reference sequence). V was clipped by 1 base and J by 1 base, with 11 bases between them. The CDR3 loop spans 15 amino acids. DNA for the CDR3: TGTGCCACCAGCAGAGCCGGACCGGGATCCTACGAGCAGTACTTC. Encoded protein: CATSRAGPGSYEQYF.

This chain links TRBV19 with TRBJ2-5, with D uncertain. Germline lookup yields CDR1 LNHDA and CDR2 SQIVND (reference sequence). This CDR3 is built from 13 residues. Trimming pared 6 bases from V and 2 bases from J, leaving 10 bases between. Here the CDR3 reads CASSETRQETQYF. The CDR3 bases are TGTGCCAGTAGCGAGACAAGACAAGAGACCCAGTACTTC.

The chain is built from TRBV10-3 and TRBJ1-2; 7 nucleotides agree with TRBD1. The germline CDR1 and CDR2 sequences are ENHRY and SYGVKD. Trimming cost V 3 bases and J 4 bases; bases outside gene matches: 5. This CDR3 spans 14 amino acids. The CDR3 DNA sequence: TGTGCCATCAGTGAAAGGGGGCCCGGCTATGGCTACACCTTC. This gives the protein CAISERGPGYGYTF.

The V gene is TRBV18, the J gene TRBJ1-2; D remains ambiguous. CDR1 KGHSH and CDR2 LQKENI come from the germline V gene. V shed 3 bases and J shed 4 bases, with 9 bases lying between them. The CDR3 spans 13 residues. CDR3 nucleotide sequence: TGTGCCAGCTCACCCGAGCGACTCTATGGCTACACCTTC. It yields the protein CASSPERLYGYTF.

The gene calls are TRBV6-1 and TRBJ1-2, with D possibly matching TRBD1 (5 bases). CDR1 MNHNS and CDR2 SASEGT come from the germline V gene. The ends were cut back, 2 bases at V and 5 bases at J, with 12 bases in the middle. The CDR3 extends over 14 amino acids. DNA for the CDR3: TGTGCCAGCAGTGAATCCCCGGGGGTTTATGGCTACACCTTC. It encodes CASSESPGVYGYTF.

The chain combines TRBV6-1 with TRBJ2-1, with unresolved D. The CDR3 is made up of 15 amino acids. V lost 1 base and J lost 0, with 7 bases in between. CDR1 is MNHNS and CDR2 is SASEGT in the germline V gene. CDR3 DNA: TGTGCCAGCAGTGAAGGCGCCTCCTCCTACAATGAGCAGTTCTTC. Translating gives CASSEGASSYNEQFF.

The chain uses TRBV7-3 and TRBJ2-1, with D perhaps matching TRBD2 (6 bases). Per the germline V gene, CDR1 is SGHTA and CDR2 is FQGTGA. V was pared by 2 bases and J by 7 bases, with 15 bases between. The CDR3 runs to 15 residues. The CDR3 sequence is CASSLGSGGLNEQFF. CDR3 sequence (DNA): TGTGCCAGCAGCTTAGGTAGCGGAGGCCTTAATGAGCAGTTCTTC.

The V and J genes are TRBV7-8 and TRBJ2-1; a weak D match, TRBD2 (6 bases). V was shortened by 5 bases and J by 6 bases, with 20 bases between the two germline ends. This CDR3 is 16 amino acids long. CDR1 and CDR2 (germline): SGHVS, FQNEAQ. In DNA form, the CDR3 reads TGTGCCAGCAGCACCCAGACTAGACCCTCTCTCAATGAGCAGTTCTTC. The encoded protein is CASSTQTRPSLNEQFF.

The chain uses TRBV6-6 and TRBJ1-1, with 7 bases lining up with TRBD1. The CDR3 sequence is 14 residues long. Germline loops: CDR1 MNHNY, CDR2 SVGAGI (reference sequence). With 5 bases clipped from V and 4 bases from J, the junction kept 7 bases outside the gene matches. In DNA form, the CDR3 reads TGTGCCAGCAGTCTTCGGACAGGAAGCACTGAAGCTTTCTTT. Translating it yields CASSLRTGSTEAFF.